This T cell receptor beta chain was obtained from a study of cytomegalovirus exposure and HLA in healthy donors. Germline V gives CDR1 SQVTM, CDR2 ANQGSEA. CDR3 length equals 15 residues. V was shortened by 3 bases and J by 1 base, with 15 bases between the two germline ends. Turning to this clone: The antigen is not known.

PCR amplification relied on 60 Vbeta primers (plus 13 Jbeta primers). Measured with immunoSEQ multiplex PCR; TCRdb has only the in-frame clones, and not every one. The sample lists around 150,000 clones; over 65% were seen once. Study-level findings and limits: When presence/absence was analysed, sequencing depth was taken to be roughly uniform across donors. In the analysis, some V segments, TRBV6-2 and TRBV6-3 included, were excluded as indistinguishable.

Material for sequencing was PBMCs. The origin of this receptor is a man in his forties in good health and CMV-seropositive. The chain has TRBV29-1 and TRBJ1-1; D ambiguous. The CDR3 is CSVDSTERGNTEAFF. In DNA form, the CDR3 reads TGCAGCGTTGATTCGACGGAACGAGGGAACACTGAAGCTTTCTTT.